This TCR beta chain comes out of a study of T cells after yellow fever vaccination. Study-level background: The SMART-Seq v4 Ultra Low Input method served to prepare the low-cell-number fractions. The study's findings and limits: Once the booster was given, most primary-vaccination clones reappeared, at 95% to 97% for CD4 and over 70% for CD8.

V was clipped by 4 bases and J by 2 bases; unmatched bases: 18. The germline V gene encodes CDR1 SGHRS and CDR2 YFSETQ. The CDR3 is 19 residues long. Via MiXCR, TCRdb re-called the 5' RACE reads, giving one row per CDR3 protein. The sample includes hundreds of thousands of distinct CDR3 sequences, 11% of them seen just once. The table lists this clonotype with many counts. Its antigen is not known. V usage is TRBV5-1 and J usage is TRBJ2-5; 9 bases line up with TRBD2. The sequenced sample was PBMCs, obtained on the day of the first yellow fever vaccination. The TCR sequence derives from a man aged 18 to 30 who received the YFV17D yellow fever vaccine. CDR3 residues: CASSPPITLSGGGQETQYF. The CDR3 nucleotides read TGCGCCAGCAGCCCCCCCATAACCCTTAGCGGGGGAGGTCAAGAGACCCAGTACTTC.